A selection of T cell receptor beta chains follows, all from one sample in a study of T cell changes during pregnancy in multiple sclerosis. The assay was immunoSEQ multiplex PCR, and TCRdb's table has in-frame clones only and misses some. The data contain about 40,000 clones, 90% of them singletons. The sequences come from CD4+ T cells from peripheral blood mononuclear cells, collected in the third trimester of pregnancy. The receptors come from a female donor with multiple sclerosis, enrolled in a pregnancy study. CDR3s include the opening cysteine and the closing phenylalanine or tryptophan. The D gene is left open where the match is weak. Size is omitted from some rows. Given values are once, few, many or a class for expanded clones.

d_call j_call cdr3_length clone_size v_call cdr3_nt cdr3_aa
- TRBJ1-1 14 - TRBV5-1 TGCGCCAGCAGCTTGGGAGTTCAGGGGATTGAAGCTTTCTTT CASSLGVQGIEAFF
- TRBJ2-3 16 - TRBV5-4 TGTGCCAGCAGCTCCTTAGCTTTCGGGAGCACAGATACGCAGTATTTT CASSSLAFGSTDTQYF
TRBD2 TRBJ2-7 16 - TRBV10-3 TGTGCCATCAGTGAAAACGGACTAGAGCCGACCTACGAGCAGTACTTC CAISENGLEPTYEQYF
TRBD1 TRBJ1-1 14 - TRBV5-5 TGTGCCAGCAGCTTAGACACAGGGGTGAGCGGAGCTTTCTTT CASSLDTGVSGAFF
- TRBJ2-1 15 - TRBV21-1 TGTGCCAGCAGCAAAGGAAACGGGAGGGCGGATGAGCAGTTCTTC CASSKGNGRADEQFF
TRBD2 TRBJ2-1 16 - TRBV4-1 TGCGCCAGCAGCCAAGGTCTAGCGGGAGCCTACAATGAGCAGTTCTTC CASSQGLAGAYNEQFF
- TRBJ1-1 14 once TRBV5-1 TGCGCCAGCAGCTTGGGGACCGCGGGGGGGAAAGCTTTCTTT CASSLGTAGGKAFF
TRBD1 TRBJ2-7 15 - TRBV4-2 TGTGCCAGCAGCGCGCCGGGACAGGGAGCCTACGAGCAGTACTTC CASSAPGQGAYEQYF
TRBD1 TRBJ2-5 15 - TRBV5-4 TGTGCCAGCAGCTCGGGACAGGGGATCGGAGAGACCCAGTACTTC CASSSGQGIGETQYF
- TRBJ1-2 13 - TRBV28 TGTGCCAGCAGTTTCCGGGGGGTCCGGTTTGGGACCTTC CASSFRGVRFGTF
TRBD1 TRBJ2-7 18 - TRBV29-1 TGCAGCGTTGAAGTGGTCCCGGGGACAGGGAAGGGGCTACGAGTGCAGTACTTC CSVEVVPGTGKGLRVQYF
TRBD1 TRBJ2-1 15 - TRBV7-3 TGTGCCAGCAGCCTTGGACAGGGGGAGTACAATGAGCAGTTCTTC CASSLGQGEYNEQFF
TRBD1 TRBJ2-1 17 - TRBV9 TGTGCCAGCAGCGTAGATTCGGGACAGGGGGTGAAGTGTGAGCAGTTCTTC CASSVDSGQGVKCEQFF
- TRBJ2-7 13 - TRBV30 TGTGCCTGGAGTGCGACACTGGTTGGGGAGCAGTACTTC CAWSATLVGEQYF
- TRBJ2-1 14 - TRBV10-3 TGTGCCATCAGTGAGTCTAGCCTAGACAATGAGCAGTTCTTC CAISESSLDNEQFF
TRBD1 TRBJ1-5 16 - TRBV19 TGTGCCAGTAGTACCCCTGGGACAGGGGATTTTAAGCCCCAGCATTTT CASSTPGTGDFKPQHF
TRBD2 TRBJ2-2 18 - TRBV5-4 TGTGCCAGCAGCTTAGGCGGTAGTAGCGGGAGCGGAACCGGGGAGCTGTTTTTT CASSLGGSSGSGTGELFF
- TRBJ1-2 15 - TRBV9 TGTGCCAGCAGTCATAGGGGGGGAGCTAACTATGGCTACACCTTC CASSHRGGANYGYTF
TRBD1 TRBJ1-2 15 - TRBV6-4 TGTGCCAGCAGTGACTCGGTGGGACAGAACTATGGCTACACCTTC CASSDSVGQNYGYTF